The TCR beta chain described here comes from a study of shared clonotypes between healthy human individuals. The CDR3 has 14 amino acids. Trimming pared 0 bases from V and 7 bases from J, leaving 12 bases between. Per germline, CDR1 SQVTM and CDR2 ANQGSEA. Study conclusions and caveats: Depth was large, yet rarefaction showed that sorted-subset sequencing was incomplete.

Concerning this clone: Its antigen is unidentified.

The genomic DNA of each subset was split evenly across several immunoSEQ plates. The data were produced by immunoSEQ multiplex PCR, yet TCRdb's version contains in-frame clones alone and is incomplete. The sample carries some 500,000 clones, about 96% recorded once. What was sequenced was naive CD4+ T cells sorted from blood. Subset denoted: CD45RA+ positively selected. V and J are TRBV29-1 and TRBJ1-4; D call uncertain. This receptor was taken from a woman in her 30s in good health. CDR3 sequence reads: CSVEEGGLGEKLFF. DNA of the CDR3: TGCAGCGTTGAAGAGGGAGGTCTCGGTGAAAAACTGTTTTTT. The full variable domain, with the rest looked up from reference TRBV29-1 and TRBJ1-4, is SAVISQKPSRDICQRGTSLTIQCQVDSQVTMMFWYRQQPGQSLTLIATANQGSEATYESGFVIDKFPISRPNLTFSTLTVSNMSPEDSSIYLCSVEEGGLGEKLFFGSGTQLSVL.